This T cell receptor (beta chain) was sequenced for a study of radiotherapy plus CTLA-4 blockade in lung cancer. As for the study in general: Overall, 18% of patients showed an objective response, while about 31% attained disease control. Study-level points and caveats: Interferon-beta and early blood T cell clone dynamics reportedly predicted response best. In blood, after radiotherapy plus ipilimumab, tumor-derived TCR clones expanded.

Enrolled patients, whose metastatic non-small-cell lung cancer was chemo-refractory, received focal radiation plus CTLA-4 blockade with ipilimumab. Profiling relied on immunoSEQ multiplex PCR, and the TCRdb table lists in-frame clones only, not all of them. The sample yields 65,000 to 85,000 clones, roughly four fifths seen once. This clone showed up just a few times. Its target is unknown. V was cut by 0 bases and J by 1 base, with 7 bases left in between. The CDR3 spans 14 residues. Per the germline V gene, CDR1 is GTSNPN and CDR2 is SVGIG (reference sequence). The specimen comprised peripheral blood, sampled from a patient treated with radiotherapy plus ipilimumab. The chain joins TRBV30 to TRBJ1-3; D is possibly TRBD1 (6 bases). The sequence came from a human donor with non-small cell lung cancer whose response to radiotherapy plus ipilimumab could not be evaluated. Some clones in this sample may be carry-over from other donors' samples. For the CDR3, the DNA is TGTGCCTGGAGTGTAGGGACATCTGGAAACACCATATATTTT. It yields the protein CAWSVGTSGNTIYF. Drawing the rest from reference TRBV30 and TRBJ1-3, the complete variable domain is SQTIHQWPATLVQPVGSPLSLECTVEGTSNPNLYWYRQAAGRGLQLLFYSVGIGQISSEVPQNLSASRPQDRQFILSSKKLLLSDSGFYLCAWSVGTSGNTIYFGEGSWLTVV.